This T cell receptor beta chain was obtained from a study of blood T cell repertoires in COVID-19. Across the study: Italy, Spain and the United States were the sources of the convalescent and acute COVID-19 samples. The analysed material was cDNA or gDNA that came from T cells, B-cell-depleted T cells, or PBMCs.

Per the original methods: The authors estimated nucleated cell counts from reference gene primer amplification. Only in-frame clones appear in the TCRdb table, and some are missing; sequencing was by immunoSEQ multiplex PCR. The DNA was the basis for D and trimming; V, J and clone size are from that table. Seen here are 60,000 to 75,000 clones, approximately 90% observed once, and the top ten hold approximately 4%. V trimming: 7 bases; J trimming: 4 bases; junction bases outside the gene matches: 13. Germline assignment: CDR1 MDHEN and CDR2 SYDVKM. The CDR3 has 16 amino acids. This chain joins TRBV28 and TRBJ2-3; 8 nucleotides line up with TRBD2. The source of this sequence is a human donor in a cohort sampled during active COVID-19. Sequencing used peripheral blood. CDR3 in amino acids: CASKDQPSGFSDTQYF. The CDR3 region has the DNA TGTGCCAGCAAAGATCAGCCTAGCGGGTTCTCAGATACGCAGTATTTT.